Given below is one T cell receptor beta chain in context. What it binds is unknown. With a much larger clone just one base away, this may be a read error. The CDR3 does not close with the conserved phenylalanine or tryptophan, likely indicating a read error. The data belong to a study of response to subunit inactivated influenza vaccine. Whole-study findings and limits: Authors suggested seasonal influenza vaccinations each recruit few new T cells.

TCRdb re-called the RT-PCR reads through MiXCR, storing one row per CDR3 protein. The profile shows about 480,000 distinct CDR3 sequences, approximately 11% of them singletons. The source is a man aged 50 to 60 who received an inactivated influenza vaccine. Source: PBMCs from blood, taken about 6 weeks after vaccination.

The CDR3 loop is CASSQDQNNEQFL. DNA of the CDR3: TGTGCCAGCAGCCAAGATCAAAACAATGAGCAGTTCCTC. V and J are TRBV4-2 and TRBJ2-1; D not resolved. The CDR3 sequence is 13 residues long. Germline V gene lookup returns CDR1 LGHNA and CDR2 YNFKEQ. The V end lost 0 bases, the J end lost 5 bases, and 5 bases lay between the germline ends.